Listed below are T cell receptor beta chains from one sample, sequenced in a study of beta chain features in type 1 diabetes. The method was immunoSEQ multiplex PCR; TCRdb's version includes in-frame clones alone and lacks a portion of them. Here the sample spans some 290,000 clones, about 23% being singletons. What was sequenced was naive CD4+ T cells from blood. These receptor sequences come from a woman aged 25 to 45 with type 1 diabetes. Each CDR3 is given with its conserved first and last residue. Fields, in order: V gene, J gene, D gene, clone size, CDR3 DNA, CDR3 protein. A D gene is named only where the DNA matches it firmly. Clone size, where shown, is once, few, many, or a class for clones that have expanded.

>TRBV25-1|TRBJ2-5|-|few
TGTGCCAGCAGTGAATATCAAAGGGGGATAGGACAGGAGACCCAGTACTTC
CASSEYQRGIGQETQYF
>TRBV4-2|TRBJ1-1|-|few
TGTGCCAGCAGTCCCCTAACAGGGCGTGAATCTGAAGCTTTCTTT
CASSPLTGRESEAFF
>TRBV7-2|TRBJ1-2|TRBD1|few
TGTGCCAGCAGCTCCGGACAGGGGTATGGCTACACCTTC
CASSSGQGYGYTF
>TRBV2|TRBJ1-2|TRBD1|few
TGTGCCAGCAGCGAGGGGACAGGGTTTACCTATGGCTACACCTTC
CASSEGTGFTYGYTF
>TRBV30|TRBJ2-2|-|few
TGTGCCTGGAGTCCTCCAGCCTCGAGGGTCGGGGAGCTGTTTTTT
CAWSPPASRVGELFF
>TRBV27|TRBJ2-5|-|-
TGTGCCAGCAGTTTGGTGGGCGAAGAGACCCAGTACTTC
CASSLVGEETQYF
>TRBV29-1|TRBJ1-1|-|few
TGCAGCGTAAAAAGGATCTCCCGGAGGACTGAAGCTTTCTTT
CSVKRISRRTEAFF
>TRBV29-1|TRBJ2-7|-|-
TGCAGCGTTGCCAAGGGGGGGAGTACCCACGAGCAGTACTTC
CSVAKGGSTHEQYF
>TRBV18|TRBJ1-4|-|-
TGTGCCAGCTCAGTCCGGCCTGACTCCTATGAAAAACTGTTTTTT
CASSVRPDSYEKLFF
>TRBV5-1|TRBJ1-4|TRBD1|once
TGCGCCAGCAGCCTACAGGGGGCAACTAATGAAAAACTGTTTTTT
CASSLQGATNEKLFF
>TRBV28|TRBJ2-1|TRBD2|few
TGTGCCAGCAGTTTCGCTAGCGGGAGGGATATCTCCTACAATGAGCAGTTCTTC
CASSFASGRDISYNEQFF
>TRBV19|TRBJ1-1|-|few
TGTGCCAGTAGCCCGCGGGGGGACACTGAAGCTTTCTTT
CASSPRGDTEAFF
>TRBV6-5|TRBJ2-3|-|few
TGTGCCAGCAGTTACAGCGGAAGCAGCACAGATACGCAGTATTTT
CASSYSGSSTDTQYF
>TRBV9|TRBJ2-5|-|-
TGTGCCAGCAGCGTCACCCCACGGGAGACCCAGTACTTC
CASSVTPRETQYF
>TRBV5-4|TRBJ2-2|-|few
TGTGCCAGCAGCTCTAACAGGAACACCGGGGAGCTGTTTTTT
CASSSNRNTGELFF
>TRBV2|TRBJ2-1|TRBD2|-
TGTGCCAGCAGGCTTCTAGCGGGAGATAACAATGAGCAGTTCTTC
CASRLLAGDNNEQFF
>TRBV5-1|TRBJ2-7|TRBD1|-
TGCGCCAGCAGCCCTGGACAGGGTCAGGGAGAGCAGTACTTC
CASSPGQGQGEQYF
>TRBV19|TRBJ1-1|TRBD1|few
TGTGCCAGTGGCGACAGGGGGCGAAGGGAAGCTTTCTTT
CASGDRGRREAFF
>TRBV29-1|TRBJ1-3|-|few
TGCAGCGTTTTCCCGAGCTCTGGAAACACCATATATTTT
CSVFPSSGNTIYF
>TRBV30|TRBJ2-7|-|-
TGTGCCTGGAGTGGACAGTACGAGCAGTACTTC
CAWSGQYEQYF
>TRBV28|TRBJ2-1|-|few
TGTGCCAGCAGAAGACAGGACAATGAGCAGTTCTTC
CASRRQDNEQFF
>TRBV29-1|TRBJ2-1|TRBD1|-
TGCAGCGTGCAGGGACAGAACTACAATGAGCAGTTCTTC
CSVQGQNYNEQFF
>TRBV5-5|TRBJ2-6|-|few
TGTGCCAGCAGCTTCCGGGACTTGGCTGGGGCCAACGTCCTGACTTTC
CASSFRDLAGANVLTF
>TRBV18|TRBJ2-3|-|-
TGTGCCACCCATAGCGACACAGATACGCAGTATTTT
CATHSDTDTQYF
>TRBV4-1|TRBJ2-1|-|few
TGCGCCAGCAGCCAAGACAAAAGCAATCGCGATGAGCAGTTCTTC
CASSQDKSNRDEQFF
>TRBV4-1|TRBJ1-5|TRBD1|-
TGCGCCAGCAGCAACCGGGACAGGGATCAGCCCCAGCATTTT
CASSNRDRDQPQHF
>TRBV6-5|TRBJ2-5|-|-
TGTGCCAGCAGTTACTCGTACAGTGAAGAGACCCAGTACTTC
CASSYSYSEETQYF
>TRBV19|TRBJ2-7|-|few
TGTGCCAGTAGTAGAATAGGGGACTCCGAGCAGTACTTC
CASSRIGDSEQYF
>TRBV5-1|TRBJ1-3|-|few
TGCGCCAGCAGCTTGGCCAGTATGGACAGCACCATATATTTT
CASSLASMDSTIYF
>TRBV9|TRBJ2-5|TRBD1|-
TGTGCCAGCAGCGAGGGACAGGGGTGGGAGACCCAGTACTTC
CASSEGQGWETQYF
>TRBV30|TRBJ2-1|TRBD2|-
TGTGCCTGGACCCCCCCAGGCGGGAGGGTCAGCAATGAGCAGTTCTTC
CAWTPPGGRVSNEQFF
>TRBV30|TRBJ1-2|-|few
TGTGCCTGGAGTGTTGTAGGGGCAGTCGGCTACACCTTC
CAWSVVGAVGYTF
>TRBV7-9|TRBJ2-1|-|few
TGTGCCAGCAGCTTAGATGGGCACAATGAGCAGTTCTTC
CASSLDGHNEQFF
>TRBV7-3|TRBJ1-1|-|-
TGTGCCAGCAGCTTTGGGAGGAACACTGAAGCTTTCTTT
CASSFGRNTEAFF
>TRBV7-2|TRBJ2-1|TRBD2|few
TGTGCCAGCAAGACTAGCGGGAGGGCCTACAATGAGCAGTTCTTC
CASKTSGRAYNEQFF
>TRBV5-1|TRBJ2-1|-|few
TGCGCCAGCAGCCCGGGCCCGGGAGAGGTGGATGAGCAGTTCTTC
CASSPGPGEVDEQFF
>TRBV11-1|TRBJ1-2|TRBD1|-
TGTGCCAGCAGTCCGACAGGGGGCCATGGCTACACCTTC
CASSPTGGHGYTF
>TRBV30|TRBJ2-1|-|few
TGTGCCTGGAGTGCCCGGGGGGCCCCTGAGCAGTTCTTC
CAWSARGAPEQFF
>TRBV30|TRBJ2-3|TRBD2|-
TGTGCCTGGAGTGTACTAGCGGGAGGAGATACGCAGTATTTT
CAWSVLAGGDTQYF
>TRBV9|TRBJ2-2|-|-
TGTGCCAGCAGCCCCGGGATAGCGGACACCGGGGAGCTGTTTTTT
CASSPGIADTGELFF
>TRBV30|TRBJ2-5|-|-
TGTGCCTGGAGTCGGACACCTCAAGAGACCCAGTACTTC
CAWSRTPQETQYF
>TRBV30|TRBJ2-3|-|-
TGTGCCTGGAGTCGTCGCGGGAGCACAGATACGCAGTATTTT
CAWSRRGSTDTQYF
>TRBV29-1|TRBJ1-2|TRBD1|few
TGCAGCGTTGAGTTAGGGACAGGGATTTATGGCTACACCTTC
CSVELGTGIYGYTF
>TRBV28|TRBJ2-6|-|-
TGTGCCAGCAGCTACGGACTGACAGGATTCTCTGGGGCCAACGTCCTGACTTTC
CASSYGLTGFSGANVLTF
>TRBV18|TRBJ2-6|TRBD1|-
TGTGCCAGCTCACCTCGGACAGGGGGATCCTCTGGGGCCAACGTCCTGACTTTC
CASSPRTGGSSGANVLTF
>TRBV29-1|TRBJ2-3|-|-
TGCAGCATCGGGGTGACCACACTCACAGATACGCAGTATTTT
CSIGVTTLTDTQYF
>TRBV7-9|TRBJ1-5|-|few
TGTGCCACAGGGGGCAATCAGCCCCAGCATTTT
CATGGNQPQHF
>TRBV7-2|TRBJ1-1|TRBD1|-
TGTGCCAGCAGCCCAGGGGGACTGAACACTGAAGCTTTCTTT
CASSPGGLNTEAFF
>TRBV2|TRBJ2-7|TRBD2|few
TGTGCCAGCAGTGCCGGGACTAGCGGGAGTTGGGAGCAGTACTTC
CASSAGTSGSWEQYF
>TRBV6-4|TRBJ2-1|-|-
TGTGCCAGCAGTGCGGCAGGTTTGTACAATGAGCAGTTCTTC
CASSAAGLYNEQFF
>TRBV4-1|TRBJ2-2|-|few
TGCGCCAGCAGCTCAAACAGGGTGAGGGGCACCGGGGAGCTGTTTTTT
CASSSNRVRGTGELFF
>TRBV4-1|TRBJ1-1|-|-
TGCGCCAGCAGCCAACTCTTACCGGGGAACACTGAAGCTTTCTTT
CASSQLLPGNTEAFF
>TRBV7-9|TRBJ1-1|TRBD1|few
TGTGCCAGCAGCCGGGACAGGGCGGGCACTGAAGCTTTCTTT
CASSRDRAGTEAFF
>TRBV20-1|TRBJ1-1|-|-
TGCAGTGTCATCGGTGAAGCTTTCTTT
CSVIGEAFF
>TRBV27|TRBJ1-5|-|few
TGTGCCAGCGGGGGGGATAGCAATCAGCCCCAGCATTTT
CASGGDSNQPQHF